This T cell receptor beta chain was found in a study of cytomegalovirus exposure and HLA in healthy donors. About the research overall: The same platform was used for the 130 or so validation repertoires as for the approximately 730 first-cohort repertoires, as reported in a later analysis.

Data came from immunoSEQ multiplex PCR; TCRdb stores just in-frame clones and leaves some out. The repertoire holds about 170,000 clones, roughly 86% seen once, with approximately 2.5% in the top ten. Germline V CDR1 and CDR2: SGDLS, YYNGEE. This CDR3 spans 14 amino acids. V lost 3 bases and J 3 bases, leaving 9 bases between the germline ends. The origin of this receptor is a man aged 18 to 35 in good health and CMV-seropositive. Specimen: PBMCs. This chain connects TRBV9 to TRBJ2-2; D remains unclear. CDR3 in DNA: TGTGCCAGCAGCGCGATCGAGGACACCGGGGAGCTGTTTTTT. As protein: CASSAIEDTGELFF.